This T cell receptor (beta chain) was identified in a study of blood T cell repertoires in COVID-19. Study details: The samples span acute and convalescent COVID-19 from the United States, Italy and Spain. The cDNA or gDNA used as material had been derived from T cells, B-cell-depleted T cells, or PBMCs.

Trimming removed 4 bases from V and 7 bases from J; junction bases left unmatched: 11. Germline CDR1 and CDR2: SGDLS and YYNGEE. The CDR3 spans 15 residues. In the study's own analysis: Reference gene primer amplification in the assay estimated nucleated cell counts. Sequencing was performed with immunoSEQ multiplex PCR; in TCRdb, only in-frame clones are kept and a portion is missing. The V and J calls and the clone size are those of that table, but D and trimming were determined from the DNA. The sample lists over 25,000 clones, under 90% occurring once. V usage is TRBV9 and J usage is TRBJ2-1; 7 bases align to TRBD2. The source is a man aged 65 to 79 with active COVID-19. What was sequenced was peripheral blood. The CDR3 DNA reads TGTGCCAGCAGCACCCGCGGGGGAGGGTGGAATGAGCAGTTCTTC. Translated, it gives CASSTRGGGWNEQFF.